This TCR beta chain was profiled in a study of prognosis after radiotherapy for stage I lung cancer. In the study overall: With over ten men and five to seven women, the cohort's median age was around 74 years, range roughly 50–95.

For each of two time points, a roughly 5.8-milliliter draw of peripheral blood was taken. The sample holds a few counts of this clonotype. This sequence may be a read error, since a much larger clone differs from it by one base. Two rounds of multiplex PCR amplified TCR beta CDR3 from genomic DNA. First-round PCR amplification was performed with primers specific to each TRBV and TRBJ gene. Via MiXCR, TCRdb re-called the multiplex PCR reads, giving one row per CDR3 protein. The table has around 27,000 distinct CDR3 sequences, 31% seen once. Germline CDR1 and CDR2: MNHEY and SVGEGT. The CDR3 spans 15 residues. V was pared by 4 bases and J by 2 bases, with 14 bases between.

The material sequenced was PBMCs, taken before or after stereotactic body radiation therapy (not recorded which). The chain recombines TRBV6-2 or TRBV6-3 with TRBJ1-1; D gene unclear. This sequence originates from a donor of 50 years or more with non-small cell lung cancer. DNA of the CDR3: TGTGCCAGCAGTTCGACATTCTCCGCTAACACTGAAGCTTTCTTT. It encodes CASSSTFSANTEAFF.